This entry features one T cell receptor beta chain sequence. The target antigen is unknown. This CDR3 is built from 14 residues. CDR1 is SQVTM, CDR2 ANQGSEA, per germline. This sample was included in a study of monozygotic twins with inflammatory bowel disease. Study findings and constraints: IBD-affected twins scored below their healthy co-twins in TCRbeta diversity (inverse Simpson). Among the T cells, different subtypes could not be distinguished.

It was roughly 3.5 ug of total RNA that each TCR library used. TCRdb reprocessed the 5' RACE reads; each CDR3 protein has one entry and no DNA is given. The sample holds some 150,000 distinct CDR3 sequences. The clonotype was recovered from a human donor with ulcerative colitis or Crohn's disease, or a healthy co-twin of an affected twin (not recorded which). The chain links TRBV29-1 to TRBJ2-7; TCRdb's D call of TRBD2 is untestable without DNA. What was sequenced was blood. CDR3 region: CSVWEPGLAYEQYF.